Each of the 30 T cell receptor beta chains below was sequenced from the same sample in a study of blood T cell repertoires in COVID-19. Sequencing used immunoSEQ multiplex PCR; TCRdb keeps in-frame clones, though not all of them. This table has about 180,000 clones, roughly 85% appearing once. The specimen was peripheral blood. The source of these receptors is a man aged 45-65 years with active or convalescent COVID-19.

The V gene is TRBV27, the J gene TRBJ1-4; a possible D gene is TRBD1 (6 bases). CDR1 and CDR2 from the germline V gene are MNHEY and SMNVEV (reference sequence). The CDR3 length is 15 residues. The ends were cut back, 5 bases at V and 5 bases at J, with 15 bases in the middle. CDR3 sequence: CASSPRTVMNEKLFF. The CDR3 coding sequence is TGTGCCAGCAGTCCCCGGACAGTGATGAATGAAAAACTGTTTTTT.

The chain recombines TRBV5-1 with TRBJ1-1; tentatively, D is TRBD1 (6 bases). CDR1 SGHRS and CDR2 YFSETQ come from the germline V gene. The length of the CDR3 is 16 residues. The V end lost 4 bases, the J end lost 9 bases, and 25 bases lay between the germline ends. The CDR3, as DNA: TGCGCCAGCAGCCAGGAGGGGGGGCGAGCGCATACGAAAGCTTTCTTT. Its translation: CASSQEGGRAHTKAFF.

The chain employs TRBV6-2 or TRBV6-3 and TRBJ1-1; TRBD1 agrees at 7 bases. Trimming removed 4 bases from V and 6 bases from J; junction bases left unmatched: 14. This CDR3 is 16 amino acids long. Germline CDR1 is MNHEY and CDR2 is SVGEGT. CDR3 DNA: TGTGCCAGCAGTTTTCGGACAGGTTTCGGGGCCGCTGAAGCTTTCTTT. Its translation: CASSFRTGFGAAEAFF.

The chain recombines TRBV10-3 with TRBJ1-1, with 12 bases lining up with TRBD1. The length of the CDR3 is 14 residues. Looked up from germline, CDR1 is ENHRY and CDR2 is SYGVKD. Losses at the gene ends were 8 bases for V and 7 bases for J; bases not matched to a gene: 8. Here the CDR3 DNA reads TGTGCCATCCTGGGACAGGGGGCCGTTAGTGAAGCTTTCTTT. Its protein is CAILGQGAVSEAFF.

The chain carries TRBV29-1 and TRBJ2-7, with D tentatively TRBD1 (6 bases). The CDR3 is 13 residues long. V lost 4 bases, J lost 2 bases, and 12 bases lay in between. Germline lookup yields CDR1 SQVTM and CDR2 ANQGSEA. DNA for the CDR3: TGCAGCGTTGCGGACAGCCCACCCTACGAGCAGTACTTC. As protein: CSVADSPPYEQYF.

The rearrangement links TRBV19 to TRBJ2-7; D possibly corresponds to TRBD1 (6 bases). Trimming removed 4 bases at V and 5 bases at J, with 15 bases between. Germline V gene lookup returns CDR1 LNHDA and CDR2 SQIVND (reference sequence). CDR3 length: 14 amino acids. CDR3 residues: CASSTDSGLDEQYF. The CDR3, as DNA: TGTGCCAGTAGTACGGACAGCGGTTTGGACGAGCAGTACTTC.

The chain links TRBV14 to TRBJ1-5; D gene uncertain. The ends were cut back, 0 bases at V and 0 bases at J, with 12 bases in the middle. The germline CDR1 and CDR2 sequences are SGHDN and FVKESK. The CDR3 length is 17 residues. CDR3 in amino acids: CASSQDVELYSNQPQHF. DNA of the CDR3: TGTGCCAGCAGCCAAGATGTAGAGTTATATAGCAATCAGCCCCAGCATTTT.

The chain uses TRBV30 and TRBJ2-5; D call uncertain. V lost 2 bases, J lost 4 bases, and 5 bases lay in between. The CDR3 extends over 11 amino acids. Germline CDR1 and CDR2: GTSNPN and SVGIG (reference sequence). The CDR3 DNA sequence: TGTGCCTGGAGTTTGCGAGAGACCCAGTACTTC. Residues: CAWSLRETQYF. Drawing the rest from reference TRBV30 and TRBJ2-5, the complete variable domain is SQTIHQWPATLVQPVGSPLSLECTVEGTSNPNLYWYRQAAGRGLQLLFYSVGIGQISSEVPQNLSASRPQDRQFILSSKKLLLSDSGFYLCAWSLRETQYFGPGTRLLVL.

V usage is TRBV7-2 and J usage is TRBJ2-7; D possibly corresponds to TRBD2 (5 bases). V was cut by 5 bases and J by 0 bases, with 14 bases left in between. Germline V gives CDR1 SGHTA, CDR2 FQGNSA. The CDR3 consists of 15 residues. DNA for the CDR3: TGTGCCAGCAGCAAACTCGTCACTAGCTCCTACGAGCAGTACTTC. This translates into CASSKLVTSSYEQYF.

The rearrangement links TRBV3-1 (or the pseudogene TRBV3-2) to TRBJ2-3; possible D gene TRBD1, 5 bases. V gave up 4 bases and J gave up 3 bases, with 11 bases separating them. Germline V CDR1 and CDR2: LGHDT, YNNKEL (reference sequence). CDR3 length: 14 amino acids. The CDR3 here is CASSLGRTTDTQYF. DNA for the CDR3: TGTGCCAGCAGCCTCGGACGGACAACAGATACGCAGTATTTT.

Here the CDR3 reads CASSTGTGQETQYF. Here the CDR3 DNA reads TGTGCCAGCAGCACTGGGACAGGCCAAGAGACCCAGTACTTC. The chain joins TRBV7-7 to TRBJ2-5; 8 positions match TRBD1. Trimming cost V 5 bases and J 1 base; bases outside gene matches: 3. There are 14 residues in the CDR3. CDR1 SSHAT and CDR2 FNYEAQ come from the germline V gene (reference sequence). The variable domain in full, completed from reference TRBV7-7 and TRBJ2-5, reads GAGVSQSPRYKVTKRGQDVTLRCDPISSHATLYWYQQALGQGPEFLTYFNYEAQPDKSGLPSDRFSAERPEGSISTLTIQRTEQRDSAMYRCASSTGTGQETQYFGPGTRLLVL.

The V and J genes are TRBV5-1 and TRBJ2-1; maybe TRBD2 (6 bases). The V end lost 4 bases, the J end lost 8 bases, and 19 bases lay between the germline ends. This CDR3 spans 15 amino acids. The germline CDR1 and CDR2 sequences are SGHRS and YFSETQ. Here the CDR3 reads CASSHRDSGVDEQFF. The CDR3 DNA reads as TGCGCCAGCAGCCACCGGGACTCGGGGGTCGATGAGCAGTTCTTC. Full variable domain (remainder filled in from reference TRBV5-1 and TRBJ2-1): KAGVTQTPRYLIKTRGQQVTLSCSPISGHRSVSWYQQTPGQGLQFLFEYFSETQRNKGNFPGRFSGRQFSNSRSEMNVSTLELGDSALYLCASSHRDSGVDEQFFGPGTRLTVL.

This clone was counted at least ten times. This chain uses TRBV3-1 (or the pseudogene TRBV3-2) with TRBJ2-7; 10 bases are a match to TRBD2. V gave up 3 bases and J gave up 4 bases; unmatched junction bases: 9. This CDR3 region has 16 residues. Germline values: CDR1 LGHDT, CDR2 YNNKEL (reference sequence). CDR3 coding DNA: TGTGCCAGCAGCCACAAAAGGCTAGCGGGAGTGTACGAGCAGTACTTC. Translating it yields CASSHKRLAGVYEQYF.

The rearrangement uses TRBV6-1 and TRBJ1-2; 7 bases map to TRBD1. The CDR3 is 16 residues long. The germline gives CDR1 MNHNS, CDR2 SASEGT. With 0 bases clipped from V and 5 bases from J, the junction kept 9 bases outside the gene matches. The CDR3 sequence: CASSEAQGVKVYGYTF. CDR3 in DNA: TGTGCCAGCAGTGAAGCCCAGGGGGTCAAGGTTTATGGCTACACCTTC.

This clone was recorded once. At one boundary the junction diverges from the germline segment, which might be a read error. This sequence joins TRBV6-2 or TRBV6-3 and TRBJ2-1, with TRBD2 matching 9 bases. There are 18 residues in the CDR3. CDR1 is MNHEY, CDR2 SVGEGT, per germline. CDR3 DNA: TGTGCCAGCACTTACTGGGGTAGCGGGAGATCCTCCTACAATGAGCAGTTCTTC. Translating gives CASTYWGSGRSSYNEQFF.

This clone was recorded a few times. In DNA form, the CDR3 reads TGTGCCAGCAGCTTGGAGGGTTTTGGGGGACAGGGGCCCCAGGGGCCCCAGCATTTT. Amino acid sequence: CASSLEGFGGQGPQGPQHF. The rearrangement links TRBV5-6 to TRBJ1-5; TRBD1 matches at 10 bases. The CDR3 runs 19 residues. Trimming cost V 0 bases and J 9 bases; bases outside gene matches: 18. CDR1 SGHDT and CDR2 YYEEEE come from the germline V gene.

V gene TRBV7-2 combines with J gene TRBJ1-5; D is undetermined. The ends were cut back, 5 bases at V and 9 bases at J, with 14 bases in the middle. Germline V gives CDR1 SGHTA, CDR2 FQGNSA. This CDR3 is built from 13 residues. CDR3 protein: CASSRPNSGPQHF. The CDR3 DNA sequence: TGTGCCAGCAGCCGACCCAACTCGGGGCCCCAGCATTTT.

V gene TRBV19 combines with J gene TRBJ2-2, with D possibly TRBD1 on 5 matching bases. The V gene lost 4 bases and the J gene lost 5 bases, with 17 bases spanning the gap. This CDR3 comprises 16 residues. Germline loops: CDR1 LNHDA, CDR2 SQIVND (reference sequence). This CDR3 reads CASSTSRVLLTGELFF. DNA for the CDR3: TGTGCCAGTAGTACTTCCAGGGTGTTATTAACCGGGGAGCTGTTTTTT. The variable domain in full, with the rest retrieved from reference TRBV19 and TRBJ2-2, is DGGITQSPKYLFRKEGQNVTLSCEQNLNHDAMYWYRQDPGQGLRLIYYSQIVNDFQKGDIAEGYSVSREKKESFPLTVTSAQKNPTAFYLCASSTSRVLLTGELFFGEGSRLTVL.

The V call is TRBV7-2, the J call TRBJ1-4; 7 bases fit TRBD1. CDR3 length: 14 residues. V lost 5 bases to trimming and J lost 2 bases; unmatched junction nucleotides: 2. CDR1 and CDR2 from the germline V gene are SGHTA and FQGNSA. CDR3 sequence: CASSVQGTNEKLFF. CDR3 nucleotides: TGTGCCAGCAGCGTACAGGGGACTAATGAAAAACTGTTTTTT.

The CDR3 sequence is CSVEPPTGEELFF. In DNA form, the CDR3 reads TGCAGCGTTGAACCCCCCACGGGAGAGGAACTGTTTTTT. The rearrangement joins TRBV29-1 to TRBJ1-4, with no clear D. Germline assignment: CDR1 SQVTM and CDR2 ANQGSEA. This CDR3 comprises 13 residues. Trimming took 2 bases from V and 12 from J, leaving 16 bases between them.

The gene calls are TRBV20-1 and TRBJ1-1, with TRBD1 matching over 7 bases. The ends lost 3 bases at V and 3 bases at J; junction bases unmatched: 4. The germline V gene encodes CDR1 DFQATT and CDR2 SNEGSKA (reference sequence). This CDR3 has 13 amino acids. Here the CDR3 DNA reads TGCAGTGCTAGTTCCGGGACAGACACTGAAGCTTTCTTT. Encoded protein: CSASSGTDTEAFF.

The rearrangement joins TRBV9 to TRBJ1-2; D is unresolved. The V gene's germline CDR1 is SGDLS and CDR2 YYNGEE. Deletions cut 0 bases from V and 8 bases from J, with 14 bases between. The CDR3 totals 14 residues. The CDR3 sequence is CASSVAEGLKGYTF. CDR3 nucleotides: TGTGCCAGCAGCGTAGCGGAGGGCCTGAAGGGCTACACCTTC. The full variable domain, rest sourced from reference TRBV9 and TRBJ1-2, is DSGVTQTPKHLITATGQRVTLRCSPRSGDLSVYWYQQSLDQGLQFLIQYYNGEERAKGNILERFSAQQFPDLHSELNLSSLELGDSALYFCASSVAEGLKGYTFGSGTRLTVV.

V is TRBV6-5 and J is TRBJ1-1, with TRBD1 identical over 7 bases. The V segment lost 5 bases and the J segment 0 bases; nucleotides outside the gene matches: 6. In germline, CDR1 is MNHEY, CDR2 SVGAGI. The CDR3 is made up of 15 amino acids. The CDR3, as DNA: TGTGCCAGCAGTCCCCCGACAGGGTTGAACACTGAAGCTTTCTTT. Amino acid sequence: CASSPPTGLNTEAFF.

This sequence joins TRBV18 and TRBJ2-1; D perhaps matches TRBD2 (7 bases). V was trimmed by 10 bases and J by 4 bases, leaving 14 bases between them. The CDR3 extends over 13 amino acids. Germline V gene lookup returns CDR1 KGHSH and CDR2 LQKENI. The CDR3 loop reads CATVGGPYNEQFF. DNA of the CDR3: TGTGCCACCGTCGGGGGGCCTTACAATGAGCAGTTCTTC.

This clone has only a few counts. The gene calls are TRBV5-4 and TRBJ2-7, with D perhaps matching TRBD1 (6 bases). Germline CDR1 reads SGHNT; CDR2 reads YYREEE (reference sequence). V lost 0 bases to trimming and J lost 2 bases, with 12 bases between them. This CDR3 comprises 15 residues. CDR3 nucleotide sequence: TGTGCCAGCAGCTTGGACAGGGAGCCCACCTACGAGCAGTACTTC. Translated: CASSLDREPTYEQYF.

J is TRBJ2-2 and V is TRBV4-1; 11 bases match TRBD2. V lost 4 bases to trimming and J lost 0 bases; unmatched junction nucleotides: 4. The CDR3 length is 17 residues. CDR1 and CDR2 from the germline V gene are MGHRA and YSYEKL. CDR3 region: CASSLLAGGSNTGELFF. In DNA, the CDR3 is TGCGCCAGCAGCCTCCTAGCGGGGGGTTCGAACACCGGGGAGCTGTTTTTT.

This CDR3 is CASSDWTGPRYGYTF. The CDR3 DNA sequence: TGTGCCAGCAGTGACTGGACAGGGCCACGCTATGGCTACACCTTC. The V and J genes are TRBV25-1 and TRBJ1-2; 8 bases fit TRBD1. V trimming: 3 bases; J trimming: 4 bases; junction bases outside the gene matches: 7. Looked up from germline, CDR1 is MGHDK and CDR2 is SYGVNS. CDR3 size: 15 residues.

J is TRBJ1-2 and V is TRBV28; 7 bases line up with TRBD1. J was trimmed by 8 bases and V by 5 bases; bases with no gene match: 14. The CDR3 sequence is 15 residues long. Germline V lookup: CDR1 MDHEN, CDR2 SYDVKM. The CDR3 DNA follows: TGTGCCAGCAGTAGTTACAGGGGTTTGATAGTCGGCTACACCTTC. Encoded protein: CASSSYRGLIVGYTF.

The chain joins TRBV5-1 to TRBJ2-3, with a weak D call TRBD2 (6 bases). V shed 0 bases and J shed 4 bases, with 9 bases lying between them. The CDR3 loop spans 14 amino acids. Germline CDR1 is SGHRS and CDR2 is YFSETQ. The CDR3 is CASSLAAGPDTQYF. The CDR3 DNA reads TGCGCCAGCAGCTTGGCAGCGGGCCCAGATACGCAGTATTTT.

The rearrangement joins TRBV3-1 (or the pseudogene TRBV3-2) to TRBJ2-5; D gene unclear. Germline lookup yields CDR1 LGHDT and CDR2 YNNKEL (reference sequence). V was shortened by 4 bases and J by 5 bases, with 11 bases between the two germline ends. The CDR3 extends over 13 amino acids. CDR3: CASSLENYETQYF. CDR3 nucleotides: TGTGCCAGCAGCCTTGAGAACTACGAGACCCAGTACTTC.